Below are 22 T cell receptor beta chains sequenced from a single sample in a study of blood T cell repertoires in COVID-19. The assay was immunoSEQ multiplex PCR, and TCRdb's table has in-frame clones only and misses some. Among roughly 250,000 clones listed, around 85% were seen once. The source material was peripheral blood. Source of these receptors: a woman between 25 and 40 years old with COVID-19, enrolled during active disease.

The chain combines TRBV4-2 with TRBJ1-6; no clear D. The germline gives CDR1 LGHNA, CDR2 YNFKEQ. The length of the CDR3 is 20 residues. V lost 1 base, J lost 0 bases, and 19 bases lay in between. The CDR3 bases are TGTGCCAGCAGCCAAGGACATAACCTGGGCGGAGGCTCCTATAATTCACCCCTCCACTTT. This gives the protein CASSQGHNLGGGSYNSPLHF.

V is TRBV7-8 and J is TRBJ1-2; the match to TRBD1 covers 9 bases. With V trimmed by 5 bases and J by 5 bases, 9 bases remained unmatched. Germline-derived CDR1 and CDR2 are SGHVS and FQNEAQ. The CDR3 sequence is 15 residues long. CDR3 amino acids: CASSHPGQGRYGYTF. For the CDR3, the DNA is TGTGCCAGCAGCCACCCGGGACAGGGTAGATATGGCTACACCTTC.

The chain is built from TRBV5-8 and TRBJ2-3; 8 bases fit TRBD1. CDR1 is SGHTS and CDR2 is YDEGEE in the germline V gene. This CDR3 has 16 residues. V was pared by 0 bases and J by 3 bases, with 6 bases of the junction left unmatched. For the CDR3, the DNA is TGTGCCAGCAGCTTGGATCAGGGGGCTGAAACAGATACGCAGTATTTT. The encoded protein is CASSLDQGAETDTQYF.

The J gene is TRBJ1-1, the V gene TRBV29-1; no clear D. Germline V lookup: CDR1 SQVTM, CDR2 ANQGSEA. This CDR3 comprises 14 residues. Trimming took off 2 bases at V and 5 bases at J, with 15 bases between the two ends. CDR3: CSVENQRGWTEAFF. CDR3 DNA: TGCAGCGTTGAAAACCAACGGGGTTGGACTGAAGCTTTCTTT.

This chain joins TRBV10-3 and TRBJ1-2; D unresolved. Trimming stripped 11 bases from V and 5 bases from J, with 21 bases between. Germline CDR1 and CDR2: ENHRY and SYGVKD. The CDR3 sequence is 14 residues long. This chain's CDR3 is CASKDTIMDYGYTF. The CDR3 nucleotides are TGTGCCTCCAAGGATACTATTATGGATTATGGCTACACCTTC.

V is TRBV11-2 and J is TRBJ1-2; TRBD1 matches 8 bases. Germline CDR1 and CDR2: SGHAT and FQNNGV. The CDR3 is 15 amino acids. V gave up 3 bases and J gave up 4 bases; unmatched junction bases: 7. CDR3 nucleotide sequence: TGTGCCAGCAGCTTCGGGCAGGGGGCTCTCTATGGCTACACCTTC. Amino acids: CASSFGQGALYGYTF.

The chain carries TRBV5-4 and TRBJ1-4; tentative D call: TRBD1 (5 bases). The germline gives CDR1 SGHNT, CDR2 YYREEE (reference sequence). V was clipped by 4 bases and J by 7 bases, with 8 bases between them. The CDR3 covers 12 residues. The CDR3 DNA reads TGTGCCAGCAGCCCAGGGCCTGAAAAACTGTTTTTT. Protein: CASSPGPEKLFF. Based on the CDR3 plus reference TRBV5-4 and TRBJ1-4, the full variable domain is ETGVTQSPTHLIKTRGQQVTLRCSSQSGHNTVSWYQQALGQGPQFIFQYYREEENGRGNFPPRFSGLQFPNYSSELNVNALELDDSALYLCASSPGPEKLFFGSGTQLSVL.

Note on this clone: The sample carries other DNA sequences with the same CDR3. The CDR3 coding sequence is TGTGCCAGCAGCCTAGCGGGGGGGACAGATACGCAGTATTTT. Its translation is CASSLAGGTDTQYF. The rearrangement links TRBV28 to TRBJ2-3; 12 bases are a match to TRBD2. The germline V gene encodes CDR1 MDHEN and CDR2 SYDVKM. The CDR3 is made up of 14 amino acids. V dropped 6 bases and J dropped 3; count of bases not matched to a gene: 1.

The table lists this clone with a count of one. The V and J genes are TRBV10-3 and TRBJ2-1, with D maybe TRBD2 (8 bases). The CDR3 loop spans 15 amino acids. Trimming removed 4 bases from V and 8 bases from J, with 18 bases in between. Germline V gives CDR1 ENHRY, CDR2 SYGVKD. The CDR3 sequence is CAISGAGRGRYEQFF. For the CDR3, the DNA is TGTGCCATCAGTGGAGCCGGGAGGGGGCGGTATGAGCAGTTCTTC.

V and J are TRBV7-6 and TRBJ2-1; 9 bases agree with TRBD1. The CDR3 length is 15 residues. J gave up 4 bases and V 4 bases, and 5 bases lay outside the gene matches. The germline V gene encodes CDR1 SGHVS and CDR2 FNYEAQ. The CDR3 region is CASSSHRGRYNEQFF. As DNA, the CDR3 is TGTGCCAGCAGCTCCCACAGGGGGCGTTACAATGAGCAGTTCTTC. The full variable domain, with the rest looked up from reference TRBV7-6 and TRBJ2-1, is GAGVSQSPRYKVTKRGQDVALRCDPISGHVSLYWYRQALGQGPEFLTYFNYEAQQDKSGLPNDRFSAERPEGSISTLTIQRTEQRDSAMYRCASSSHRGRYNEQFFGPGTRLTVL.

This sequence joins TRBV10-3 and TRBJ1-1; possibly TRBD1 for D (6 bases). This CDR3 spans 15 amino acids. Trimming removed 6 bases at V and 0 bases at J, with 14 bases between. Germline V gene lookup returns CDR1 ENHRY and CDR2 SYGVKD. CDR3 DNA: TGTGCCATCAGCCTTACGACAGGCTTGAACACTGAAGCTTTCTTT. It encodes CAISLTTGLNTEAFF.

The table lists this clone with a few counts. The chain employs TRBV4-2 and TRBJ1-1; tentatively, D is TRBD1 (5 bases). The CDR3 is 14 amino acids. CDR1 is LGHNA, CDR2 YNFKEQ, per germline. V lost 3 bases and J 6 bases, leaving 14 bases between the germline ends. The CDR3 reads CASSQAGHGAEAFF. The CDR3 DNA sequence: TGTGCCAGCAGCCAGGCTGGACATGGGGCTGAAGCTTTCTTT.

In its sample, this clone was seen once. V and J are TRBV19 and TRBJ2-1; no definite D call. This CDR3 contains 16 residues. CDR1 and CDR2 (germline): LNHDA, SQIVND (reference sequence). Trimming took off 5 bases at V and 0 bases at J, with 14 bases between the two ends. CDR3 sequence reads: CASSPGGPFSYNEQFF. The CDR3 nucleotides read TGTGCCAGTAGTCCCGGCGGCCCCTTCTCCTACAATGAGCAGTTCTTC.

The chain recombines TRBV9 with TRBJ2-3; the D is unclear. The germline gives CDR1 SGDLS, CDR2 YYNGEE. This CDR3 has 13 residues. Trimming stripped 4 bases from V and 1 base from J, with 7 bases between. CDR3 residues: CASSLIGTDTQYF. Here the CDR3 DNA reads TGTGCCAGCAGCCTCATAGGCACAGATACGCAGTATTTT.

The chain joins TRBV2 to TRBJ1-1; possibly TRBD1 for D (6 bases). The germline V and J ends were trimmed by 10 bases and 2 bases, with 20 bases remaining between them. Per the germline V gene, CDR1 is SNHLY and CDR2 is FYNNEI. This CDR3 has 15 residues. The CDR3 DNA sequence: TGTGCCAACCTGGGCGCACAGGGCCCTAACACTGAAGCTTTCTTT. This sequence encodes CANLGAQGPNTEAFF.

This clone was seen a handful of times. The rearrangement joins TRBV18 to TRBJ1-1; D ambiguous. Germline values: CDR1 KGHSH, CDR2 LQKENI. This CDR3 is 15 amino acids long. Trimming took off 6 bases at V and 0 bases at J, with 14 bases between the two ends. CDR3 region: CASSLYRSMNTEAFF. The DNA for the CDR3 is TGTGCCAGCTCGCTCTACAGAAGTATGAACACTGAAGCTTTCTTT.

The gene calls are TRBV5-1 and TRBJ1-3; no definite D call. The V end lost 4 bases, the J end lost 0 bases, and 5 bases lay between the germline ends. Per germline, CDR1 SGHRS and CDR2 YFSETQ. This CDR3 has 13 residues. DNA of the CDR3: TGCGCCAGCAGCATCTACTCTGGAAACACCATATATTTT. It yields the protein CASSIYSGNTIYF.

This chain links TRBV29-1 with TRBJ1-4; the D gene is possibly TRBD1 (5 bases). Germline V lookup: CDR1 SQVTM, CDR2 ANQGSEA. The CDR3 is 14 amino acids. V was cut by 5 bases and J by 0 bases, with 10 bases left in between. CDR3 protein: CSVSTDPTNEKLFF. Here the CDR3 DNA reads TGCAGCGTTTCGACAGATCCAACTAATGAAAAACTGTTTTTT.

CDR3 residues: CASSSDRGGTEAFF. The CDR3 region has the DNA TGTGCCAGCAGTAGTGACAGGGGTGGCACTGAAGCTTTCTTT. This rearrangement joins TRBV6-1 to TRBJ1-1; 8 positions agree with TRBD1. V dropped 5 bases and J dropped 4; count of bases not matched to a gene: 6. The CDR3 spans 14 residues. Germline CDR1 reads MNHNS; CDR2 reads SASEGT.

The chain has TRBV2 and TRBJ1-2, with D perhaps TRBD1 (5 bases). The CDR3 extends over 12 amino acids. Germline CDR1 is SNHLY and CDR2 is FYNNEI. The ends were cut back, 6 bases at V and 6 bases at J, with 11 bases in the middle. CDR3 amino acids: CASRIPGDGYTF. The CDR3 bases are TGTGCCAGCAGGATACCGGGGGATGGCTACACCTTC.

This chain uses TRBV6-5 with TRBJ2-4; no firm D call. CDR3 length equals 16 residues. Trimming took off 0 bases at V and 0 bases at J, with 9 bases between the two ends. Germline values: CDR1 MNHEY, CDR2 SVGAGI. CDR3 sequence: CASSYSNSLAKNIQYF. In nucleotides, the CDR3 is TGTGCCAGCAGTTACTCGAACTCACTAGCCAAAAACATTCAGTACTTC.

The rearrangement uses TRBV7-9 and TRBJ1-2; maybe TRBD1 (5 bases). The CDR3 contains 13 residues. Trimming stripped 3 bases from V and 8 bases from J, with 13 bases between. Per the germline V gene, CDR1 is SEHNR and CDR2 is FQNEAQ (reference sequence). This chain's CDR3 is CASSFSGLQGYTF. In DNA, the CDR3 is TGTGCCAGCAGCTTCTCAGGGCTTCAGGGCTACACCTTC. The variable domain in full, with the rest retrieved from reference TRBV7-9 and TRBJ1-2, is DTGVSQNPRHKITKRGQNVTFRCDPISEHNRLYWYRQTLGQGPEFLTYFQNEAQLEKSRLLSDRFSAERPKGSFSTLEIQRTEQGDSAMYLCASSFSGLQGYTFGSGTRLTVV.